Listed here is a single T cell receptor (beta chain). Its target is not known. Histologic diagnosis was independently verified by two lung pathologists. Nucleic acids came from premalignant or tumor cells enriched by macro-dissection. Here immunoSEQ multiplex PCR was the method, and the copy in TCRdb shows in-frame clones only, minus some. Of about 4,700 clones listed, around 77% were seen once; the top ten hold more than 5.5%. The entry originates in a study of immune evolution from preneoplasia to lung adenocarcinoma. Points from the study as a whole: Normal lung had the highest top T cell clone frequencies. Later-stage lesions appeared to have more T cells, more diversity, less clonality.

Sample: FFPE minimally invasive lung adenocarcinoma tissue. The sequence came from a person aged 60-79 years with lung adenocarcinoma.

Here the CDR3 DNA reads TGCGCCAGCAGCTTGGTACAGGGTAACGGGGAGACCCAGTACTTC. This encodes CASSLVQGNGETQYF. The chain is built from TRBV5-1 and TRBJ2-5; possibly TRBD1 for D (6 bases). Trimming took 0 bases from V and 5 from J, leaving 14 bases between them. The CDR3 is 15 residues long. Germline V gene data show CDR1 as SGHRS and CDR2 as YFSETQ.